The clone carrying this TCR beta chain was observed a handful of times. This specimen belongs to a study of T-cell memory formation after mild COVID-19. The CDR3 is made up of 16 amino acids. The J segment lost 7 bases and the V segment lost 6 bases, leaving 14 bases of the junction unmatched. Via MiXCR, TCRdb re-called the 5' RACE reads, giving one row per CDR3 protein. Seen here are roughly 130,000 distinct CDR3 sequences, about 6% observed once, and the top ten hold about 2.2%. Sequenced sample: PBMCs or a T cell subset sorted from them (not recorded which). The receptor was isolated from an adult woman who had mild COVID-19 (a few samples of this study predate the infection). Cell type and time point are not known. V and J are TRBV12-3 or TRBV12-4 and TRBJ2-1, with 8 bases fitting TRBD2. Written as DNA, the CDR3 is TGTGCCAGCAGCCCCCGATCGGGGGGGCTCGCGAATGAGCAGTTCTTC. The encoded protein is CASSPRSGGLANEQFF.